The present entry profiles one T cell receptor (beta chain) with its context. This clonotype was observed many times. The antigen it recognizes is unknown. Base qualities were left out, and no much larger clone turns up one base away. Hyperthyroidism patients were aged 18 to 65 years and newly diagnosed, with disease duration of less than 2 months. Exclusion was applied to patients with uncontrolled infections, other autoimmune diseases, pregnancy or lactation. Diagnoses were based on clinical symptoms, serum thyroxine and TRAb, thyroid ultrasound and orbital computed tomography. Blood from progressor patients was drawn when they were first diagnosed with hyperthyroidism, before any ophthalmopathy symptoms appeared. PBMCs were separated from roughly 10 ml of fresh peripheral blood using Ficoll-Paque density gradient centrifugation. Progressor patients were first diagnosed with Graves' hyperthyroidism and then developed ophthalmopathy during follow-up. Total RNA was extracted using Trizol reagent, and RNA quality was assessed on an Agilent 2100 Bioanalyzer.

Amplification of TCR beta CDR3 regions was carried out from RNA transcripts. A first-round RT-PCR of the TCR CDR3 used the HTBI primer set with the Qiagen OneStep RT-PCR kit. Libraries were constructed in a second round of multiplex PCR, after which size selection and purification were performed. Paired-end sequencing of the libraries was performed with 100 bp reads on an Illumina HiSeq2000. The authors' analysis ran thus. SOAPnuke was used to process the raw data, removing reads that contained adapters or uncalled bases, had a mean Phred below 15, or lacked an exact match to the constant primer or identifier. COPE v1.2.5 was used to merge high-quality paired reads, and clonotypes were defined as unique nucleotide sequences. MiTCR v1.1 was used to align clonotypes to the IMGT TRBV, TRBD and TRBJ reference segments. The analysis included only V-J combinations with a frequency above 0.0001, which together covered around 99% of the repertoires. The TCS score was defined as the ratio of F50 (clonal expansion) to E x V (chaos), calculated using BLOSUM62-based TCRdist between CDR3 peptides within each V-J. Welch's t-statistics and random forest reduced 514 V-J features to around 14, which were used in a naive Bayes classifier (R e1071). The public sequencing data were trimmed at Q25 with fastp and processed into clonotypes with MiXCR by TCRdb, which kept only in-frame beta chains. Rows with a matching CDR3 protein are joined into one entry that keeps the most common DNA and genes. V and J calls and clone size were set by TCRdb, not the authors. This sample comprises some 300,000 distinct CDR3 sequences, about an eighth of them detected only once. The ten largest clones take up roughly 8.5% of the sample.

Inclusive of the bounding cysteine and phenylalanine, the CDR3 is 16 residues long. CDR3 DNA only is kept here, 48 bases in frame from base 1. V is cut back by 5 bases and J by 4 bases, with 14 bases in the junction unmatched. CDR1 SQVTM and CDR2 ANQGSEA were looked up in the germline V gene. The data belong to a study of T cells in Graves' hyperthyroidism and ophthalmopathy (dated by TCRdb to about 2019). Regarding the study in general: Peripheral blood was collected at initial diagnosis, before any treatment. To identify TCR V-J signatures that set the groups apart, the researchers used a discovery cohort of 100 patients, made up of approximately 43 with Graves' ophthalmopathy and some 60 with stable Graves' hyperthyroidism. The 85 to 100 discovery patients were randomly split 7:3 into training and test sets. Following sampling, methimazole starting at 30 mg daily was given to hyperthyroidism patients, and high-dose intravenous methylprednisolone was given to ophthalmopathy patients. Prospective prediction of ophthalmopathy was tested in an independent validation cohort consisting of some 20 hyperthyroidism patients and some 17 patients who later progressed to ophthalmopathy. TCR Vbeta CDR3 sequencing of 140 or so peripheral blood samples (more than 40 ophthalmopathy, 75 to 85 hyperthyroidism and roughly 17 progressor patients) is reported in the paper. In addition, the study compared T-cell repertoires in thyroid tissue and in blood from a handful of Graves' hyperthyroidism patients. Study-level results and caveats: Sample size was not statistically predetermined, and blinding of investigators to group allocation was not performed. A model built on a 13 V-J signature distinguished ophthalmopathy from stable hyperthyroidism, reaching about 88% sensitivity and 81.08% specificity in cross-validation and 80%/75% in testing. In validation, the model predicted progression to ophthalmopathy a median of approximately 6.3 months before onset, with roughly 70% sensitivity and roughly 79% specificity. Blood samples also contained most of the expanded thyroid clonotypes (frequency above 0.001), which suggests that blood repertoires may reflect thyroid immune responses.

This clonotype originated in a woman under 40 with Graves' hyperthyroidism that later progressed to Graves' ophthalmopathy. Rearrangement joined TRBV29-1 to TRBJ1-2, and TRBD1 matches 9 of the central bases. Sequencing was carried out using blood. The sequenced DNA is TGCAGCGTTCCCGATGGGGACAGGGTGTTTGGCTATGGCTACACCTTC. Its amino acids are CSVPDGDRVFGYGYTF.